This T cell receptor (beta chain) comes out of a study of blood T cells in healthy people across ages. With a J-beta primer mix and a sample-barcoded 5' primer, a second PCR ran 7 to 11 cycles. TCRdb reprocessed the 5' RACE reads via MiXCR and lists one record per CDR3 protein. The sample comprises roughly 800,000 distinct CDR3 sequences, 55% to 70% of which are singletons, and roughly 22% rests with the top ten. Broader study findings: When one million T cells were used, diversity estimates were thought to be underestimates.

This clonotype was seen a handful of times. Its antigen remains unidentified. V lost 6 bases to trimming and J lost 9 bases, with 17 bases between them. Germline lookup yields CDR1 SQVTM and CDR2 ANQGSEA. The CDR3 sequence is 12 residues long. This rearrangement joins TRBV29-1 to TRBJ1-2; D not resolved. Sequencing used blood. This TCR was sampled from a man in his thirties or forties in good health. The CDR3 loop reads CSVLFPRGSYTF. The CDR3 coding sequence is TGCAGCGTCCTTTTTCCCCGGGGAAGCTACACCTTC. Full variable domain (rest looked up from reference TRBV29-1 and TRBJ1-2): SAVISQKPSRDICQRGTSLTIQCQVDSQVTMMFWYRQQPGQSLTLIATANQGSEATYESGFVIDKFPISRPNLTFSTLTVSNMSPEDSSIYLCSVLFPRGSYTFGSGTRLTVV.